The rows below give T cell receptor beta chains drawn from one sample of a study of cytomegalovirus exposure and HLA in healthy donors. Repertoires were generated with immunoSEQ multiplex PCR, while TCRdb's copy carries only in-frame clones and drops some. The sample contains 150,000 or so clones, almost 85% of which appear only once. Sequenced material: PBMCs. These receptors were collected from a boy aged 2-15 years in good health and CMV-seronegative. CDR3s include the opening cysteine and the closing phenylalanine or tryptophan. D genes are given only for firm matches. Some rows have no size entry. The others give once, few or many, or a class for an expanded clone.

V: TRBV30; J: TRBJ2-5; size: -; D: -; CDR3: CAWSVRPSEETQYF; DNA: TGTGCCTGGAGTGTACGGCCTAGCGAAGAGACCCAGTACTTC
V: TRBV13; J: TRBJ1-4; size: -; D: -; CDR3: CASSLGRYEKLFF; DNA: TGTGCCAGCAGCTTAGGCCGTTATGAAAAACTGTTTTTT
V: TRBV4-2; J: TRBJ2-7; size: -; D: TRBD2; CDR3: CASSQVEREGRYEQYF; DNA: TGTGCCAGCAGCCAAGTAGAACGGGAGGGCAGATACGAGCAGTACTTC
V: TRBV4-1; J: TRBJ2-7; size: -; D: TRBD1; CDR3: CAAGGWDEQYF; DNA: TGCGCCGCAGGGGGCTGGGACGAGCAGTACTTC
V: TRBV15; J: TRBJ2-5; size: -; D: TRBD2; CDR3: CATSRDPASGRASEETQYF; DNA: TGTGCCACCAGCAGAGATCCTGCTAGCGGGAGGGCCTCCGAAGAGACCCAGTACTTC
V: TRBV28; J: TRBJ2-1; size: -; D: TRBD1; CDR3: CASSWGQGSNEQFF; DNA: TGTGCCAGCAGCTGGGGACAGGGGAGCAATGAGCAGTTCTTC
V: TRBV9; J: TRBJ1-2; size: -; D: -; CDR3: CASSVGVQSNYGYTF; DNA: TGTGCCAGCAGCGTAGGCGTACAGTCTAACTATGGCTACACCTTC
V: TRBV27; J: TRBJ2-7; size: -; D: -; CDR3: CASSLGHLAYEQYF; DNA: TGTGCCAGCAGTTTGGGGCACCTTGCCTACGAGCAGTACTTC
V: TRBV16; J: TRBJ1-5; size: -; D: -; CDR3: CASSRLDLGNQPQHF; DNA: TGTGCCAGCAGCCGCTTGGACTTGGGCAATCAGCCCCAGCATTTT
V: TRBV6-5; J: TRBJ2-1; size: -; D: TRBD2; CDR3: CASSLLRWGGEQFF; DNA: TGTGCCAGCAGTCTCCTTCGGTGGGGGGGGGAGCAGTTCTTC
V: TRBV5-1; J: TRBJ1-4; size: few; D: TRBD1; CDR3: CASREQGDYEKLFF; DNA: TGCGCCAGCAGGGAGCAGGGGGACTATGAAAAACTGTTTTTT
V: TRBV18; J: TRBJ2-7; size: -; D: -; CDR3: CASSPLITGPGEQYF; DNA: TGTGCCAGCTCACCACTAATTACAGGTCCAGGCGAGCAGTACTTC
V: TRBV5-1; J: TRBJ1-1; size: few; D: TRBD1; CDR3: CASSLPQGSGGTNTEAFF; DNA: TGCGCCAGCAGCTTGCCCCAAGGTTCAGGGGGCACGAACACTGAAGCTTTCTTT
V: TRBV12-5; J: TRBJ2-3; size: -; D: TRBD2; CDR3: CASGLLQLAGITDTQYF; DNA: TGTGCTAGTGGTTTGCTGCAACTAGCGGGGATCACAGATACGCAGTATTTT
V: TRBV5-1; J: TRBJ2-1; size: few; D: TRBD2; CDR3: CASSSGLAGNDVDEQFF; DNA: TGCGCCAGCAGCTCAGGACTAGCGGGAAATGACGTGGATGAGCAGTTCTTC
V: TRBV7-9; J: TRBJ2-7; size: -; D: TRBD2; CDR3: CASSLAGTSGPYEQYF; DNA: TGTGCCAGCAGCTTAGCGGGGACTAGCGGGCCCTACGAGCAGTACTTC
V: TRBV28; J: TRBJ2-6; size: -; D: -; CDR3: CASSEALMAGANVLTF; DNA: TGTGCCAGCAGTGAAGCCTTAATGGCTGGGGCCAACGTCCTGACTTTC
V: TRBV7-8; J: TRBJ1-5; size: -; D: -; CDR3: CASSLPGRNQPQHF; DNA: TGTGCCAGCAGCTTGCCAGGGCGCAATCAGCCCCAGCATTTT
V: TRBV19; J: TRBJ2-1; size: once; D: -; CDR3: CASSTYHRSSYNEQFF; DNA: TGTGCCAGTAGTACTTACCATAGGAGCTCCTACAATGAGCAGTTCTTC
V: TRBV25-1; J: TRBJ1-1; size: -; D: -; CDR3: CASSVAEGTEAFF; DNA: TGTGCCAGCAGTGTGGCAGAGGGCACTGAAGCTTTCTTT
V: TRBV27; J: TRBJ2-7; size: once; D: -; CDR3: CASSSRQAYEQYF; DNA: TGTGCCAGCAGTTCACGACAGGCCTACGAGCAGTACTTC
V: TRBV5-6; J: TRBJ2-1; size: -; D: -; CDR3: CASSWGPYGASSYNEQFF; DNA: TGTGCCAGCAGCTGGGGGCCTTATGGCGCCAGCTCCTACAATGAGCAGTTCTTC
V: TRBV28; J: TRBJ1-2; size: -; D: TRBD1; CDR3: CASSLSAGGGYTF; DNA: TGTGCCAGCAGTTTATCGGCAGGGGGCGGCTACACCTTC
V: TRBV18; J: TRBJ2-7; size: once; D: TRBD1; CDR3: CASSPGTGGDEQYF; DNA: TGTGCCAGCTCGCCCGGGACAGGGGGCGACGAGCAGTACTTC
V: TRBV10-3; J: TRBJ2-1; size: -; D: TRBD2; CDR3: CAINPGLGVHEQFF; DNA: TGTGCCATCAATCCGGGACTAGGGGTCCATGAGCAGTTCTTC
V: TRBV5-1; J: TRBJ1-1; size: -; D: TRBD1; CDR3: CASSFGQGRLYTEAFF; DNA: TGCGCCAGCAGCTTCGGACAGGGTAGGTTGTACACTGAAGCTTTCTTT